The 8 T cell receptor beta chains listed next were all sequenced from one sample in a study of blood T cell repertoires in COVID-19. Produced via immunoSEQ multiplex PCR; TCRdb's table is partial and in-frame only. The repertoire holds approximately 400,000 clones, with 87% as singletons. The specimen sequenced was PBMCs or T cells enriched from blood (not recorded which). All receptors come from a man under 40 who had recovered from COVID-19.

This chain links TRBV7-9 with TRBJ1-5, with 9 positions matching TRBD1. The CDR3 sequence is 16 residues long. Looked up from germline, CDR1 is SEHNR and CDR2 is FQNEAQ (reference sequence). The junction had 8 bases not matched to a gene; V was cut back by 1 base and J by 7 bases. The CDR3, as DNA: TGTGCCAGCAGCTTAGGGTCTGGGACAGGGAACCAGCCCCAGCATTTT. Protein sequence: CASSLGSGTGNQPQHF.

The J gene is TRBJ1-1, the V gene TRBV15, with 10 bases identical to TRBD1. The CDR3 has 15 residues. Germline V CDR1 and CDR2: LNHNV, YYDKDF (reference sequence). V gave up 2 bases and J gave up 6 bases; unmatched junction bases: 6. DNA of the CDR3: TGTGCCACCAGCAGAACGCGGGACAGGGGCTCTGAAGCTTTCTTT. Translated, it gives CATSRTRDRGSEAFF.

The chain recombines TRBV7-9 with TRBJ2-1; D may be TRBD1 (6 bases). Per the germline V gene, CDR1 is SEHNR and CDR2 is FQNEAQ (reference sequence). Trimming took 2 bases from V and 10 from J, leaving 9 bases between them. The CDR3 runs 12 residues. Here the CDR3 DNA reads TGTGCCAGCAGCTTACTGGACAGCGAGCAGTTCTTC. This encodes CASSLLDSEQFF.

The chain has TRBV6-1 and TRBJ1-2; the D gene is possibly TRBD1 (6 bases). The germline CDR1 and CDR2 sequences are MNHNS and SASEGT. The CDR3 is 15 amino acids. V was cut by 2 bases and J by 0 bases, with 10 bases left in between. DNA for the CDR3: TGTGCCAGCAGTGAAATGGGGGCGGCTAACTATGGCTACACCTTC. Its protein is CASSEMGAANYGYTF.

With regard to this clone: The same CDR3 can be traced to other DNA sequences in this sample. The CDR3 protein is CASSPDRGNTGELFF. For the CDR3, the DNA is TGTGCCAGCTCACCAGACAGGGGGAACACCGGGGAGCTGTTTTTT. This chain connects TRBV18 to TRBJ2-2; 8 nucleotides agree with TRBD1. The germline V gene has CDR1 KGHSH and CDR2 LQKENI. The V segment lost 2 bases and the J segment 1 base; nucleotides outside the gene matches: 0. This CDR3 is 15 amino acids long.

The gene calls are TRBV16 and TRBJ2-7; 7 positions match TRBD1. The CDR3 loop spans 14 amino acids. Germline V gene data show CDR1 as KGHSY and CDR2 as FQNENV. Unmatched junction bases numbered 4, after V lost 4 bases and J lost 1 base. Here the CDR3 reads CASSLSDRSYEQYF. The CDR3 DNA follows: TGTGCCAGCAGCCTATCGGACAGGTCCTACGAGCAGTACTTC.

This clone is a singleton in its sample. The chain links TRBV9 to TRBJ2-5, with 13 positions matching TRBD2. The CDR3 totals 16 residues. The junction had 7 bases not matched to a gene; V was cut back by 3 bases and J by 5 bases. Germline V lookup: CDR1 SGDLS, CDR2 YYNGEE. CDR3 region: CASSEGTSGARETQYF. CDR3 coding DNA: TGTGCCAGCAGCGAAGGGACTAGCGGGGCTCGCGAGACCCAGTACTTC.

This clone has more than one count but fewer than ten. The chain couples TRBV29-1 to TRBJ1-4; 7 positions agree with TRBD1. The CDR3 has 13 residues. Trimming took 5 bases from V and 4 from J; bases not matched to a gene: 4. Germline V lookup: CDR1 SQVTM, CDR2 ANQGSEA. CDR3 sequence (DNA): TGCAGCGTTAAACGGGACAGTAATGAAAAACTGTTTTTT. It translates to CSVKRDSNEKLFF. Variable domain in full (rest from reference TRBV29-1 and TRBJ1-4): SAVISQKPSRDICQRGTSLTIQCQVDSQVTMMFWYRQQPGQSLTLIATANQGSEATYESGFVIDKFPISRPNLTFSTLTVSNMSPEDSSIYLCSVKRDSNEKLFFGSGTQLSVL.